A single T cell receptor (beta chain) is shown here with its context. This sample was taken from a study of blood T cell repertoires in COVID-19. CDR1 SGHRS and CDR2 YFSETQ come from the germline V gene. This CDR3 has 16 residues. V shed 4 bases and J 0 bases; nucleotides not matched to a gene: 7. The method was immunoSEQ multiplex PCR; TCRdb's version includes in-frame clones alone and lacks a portion of them. There are approximately 160,000 clones in the sample; about 85% occur only once, and 7% to 10% lies in the top ten. The source is a woman aged 55-69 years with COVID-19, enrolled during active disease. Sequenced input: peripheral blood. The chain links TRBV5-1 to TRBJ2-1; 7 positions agree with TRBD2. The CDR3 bases are TGCGCCAGCAGCCCTACTAGCGAACGCTCCTACAATGAGCAGTTCTTC. It is translated as CASSPTSERSYNEQFF.